The 6 T cell receptor beta chains below were found in one sample sequenced in a study of cytomegalovirus exposure and HLA in healthy donors (dated by TCRdb to the late 2010s). The library was generated by the immunoSEQ multiplex PCR assay. In its TCRdb copy, this immuneACCESS table keeps in-frame sequences only and misses some clones. Where compared with another copy, unresolved V genes explain less than half of these, and the others have no known cause. The sample table shows approximately 140,000 clones, and 84% are seen once. Together, the top ten hold around 1.4% of the sample. The sequencing sample was made of PBMCs. The receptors were sampled from a woman aged 30 to 39 in good health and CMV-seronegative.

This clone was detected only once. CDR3 DNA sequence: TGTGCCGCGGGCGCGGGGGGATCGAACACCGGGGAGCTGTTTTTT. It yields the protein CAAGAGGSNTGELFF. V is TRBV10-3 and J is TRBJ2-2, with 8 nucleotides matching TRBD2. This CDR3 contains 15 residues. With 11 bases clipped from V and 0 bases from J, the junction kept 8 bases outside the gene matches. The germline V gene has CDR1 ENHRY and CDR2 SYGVKD.

V is TRBV5-1 and J is TRBJ2-3; 8 bases map to TRBD2. The CDR3 runs to 17 residues. Germline V gene sequence: CDR1 SGHRS, CDR2 YFSETQ. Losses at the gene ends were 4 bases for V and 0 bases for J; bases not matched to a gene: 10. CDR3 in DNA: TGCGCCAGCAGCGTACAACCTCGCGGGGGGAGCACAGATACGCAGTATTTT. Translating gives CASSVQPRGGSTDTQYF.

This rearrangement joins TRBV7-2 to TRBJ2-1, with no clear D. CDR3 length: 14 amino acids. Germline values: CDR1 SGHTA, CDR2 FQGNSA. V was trimmed by 2 bases and J by 10 bases, leaving 15 bases between them. The CDR3 protein is CASSLFGGQREQFF. The CDR3 region has the DNA TGTGCCAGCAGCTTATTCGGCGGCCAGAGGGAGCAGTTCTTC. The whole variable domain, remainder taken from reference TRBV7-2 and TRBJ2-1, is GAGVSQSPSNKVTEKGKDVELRCDPISGHTALYWYRQSLGQGLEFLIYFQGNSAPDKSGLPSDRFSAERTGGSVSTLTIQRTQQEDSAVYLCASSLFGGQREQFFGPGTRLTVL.

The rearrangement joins TRBV13 to TRBJ1-3, with D possibly being TRBD1 (5 bases). This CDR3 has 16 amino acids. The germline V gene has CDR1 PRHDT and CDR2 FYEKMQ (reference sequence). The ends were cut back, 0 bases at V and 2 bases at J, with 11 bases in the middle. The CDR3 region is CASSLGGRVAGNTIYF. In DNA form, the CDR3 reads TGTGCCAGCAGCTTAGGGGGCAGGGTGGCTGGAAACACCATATATTTT.

The chain has TRBV1 and TRBJ2-7; TRBD2 was called by the table and not checked on the DNA. TRBV1 is a pseudogene. There are 16 residues in the CDR3. The CDR3 loop reads CTSSHHLGGGAVEQYF. CDR3 nucleotide sequence: TGCACCAGCAGCCACCACCTTGGCGGGGGGGCCGTTGAGCAGTACTTC.

In this sample, this clone turned up once. The V gene is TRBV27, the J gene TRBJ2-5, with TRBD1 matching 8 bases. The germline V gene encodes CDR1 MNHEY and CDR2 SMNVEV (reference sequence). V trimming: 3 bases; J trimming: 5 bases; junction bases outside the gene matches: 2. This CDR3 spans 13 amino acids. CDR3 sequence: CASSFYRGETQYF. The CDR3 DNA follows: TGTGCCAGCAGTTTTTACAGGGGGGAGACCCAGTACTTC.